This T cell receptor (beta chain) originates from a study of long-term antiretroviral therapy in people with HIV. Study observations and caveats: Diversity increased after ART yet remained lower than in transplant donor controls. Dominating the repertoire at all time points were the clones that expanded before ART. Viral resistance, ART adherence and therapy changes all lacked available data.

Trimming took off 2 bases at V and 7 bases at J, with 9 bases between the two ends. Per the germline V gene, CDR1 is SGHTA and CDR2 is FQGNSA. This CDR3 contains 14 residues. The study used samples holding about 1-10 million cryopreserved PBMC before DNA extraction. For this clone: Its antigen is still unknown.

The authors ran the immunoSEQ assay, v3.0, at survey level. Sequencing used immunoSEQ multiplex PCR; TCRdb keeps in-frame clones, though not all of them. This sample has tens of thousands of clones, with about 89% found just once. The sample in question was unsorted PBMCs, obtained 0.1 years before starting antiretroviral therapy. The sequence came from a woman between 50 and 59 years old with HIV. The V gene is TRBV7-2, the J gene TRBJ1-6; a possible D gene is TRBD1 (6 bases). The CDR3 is CASSLLGGNSPLHF. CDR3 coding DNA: TGTGCCAGCAGCTTATTAGGGGGGAATTCACCCCTCCACTTT.